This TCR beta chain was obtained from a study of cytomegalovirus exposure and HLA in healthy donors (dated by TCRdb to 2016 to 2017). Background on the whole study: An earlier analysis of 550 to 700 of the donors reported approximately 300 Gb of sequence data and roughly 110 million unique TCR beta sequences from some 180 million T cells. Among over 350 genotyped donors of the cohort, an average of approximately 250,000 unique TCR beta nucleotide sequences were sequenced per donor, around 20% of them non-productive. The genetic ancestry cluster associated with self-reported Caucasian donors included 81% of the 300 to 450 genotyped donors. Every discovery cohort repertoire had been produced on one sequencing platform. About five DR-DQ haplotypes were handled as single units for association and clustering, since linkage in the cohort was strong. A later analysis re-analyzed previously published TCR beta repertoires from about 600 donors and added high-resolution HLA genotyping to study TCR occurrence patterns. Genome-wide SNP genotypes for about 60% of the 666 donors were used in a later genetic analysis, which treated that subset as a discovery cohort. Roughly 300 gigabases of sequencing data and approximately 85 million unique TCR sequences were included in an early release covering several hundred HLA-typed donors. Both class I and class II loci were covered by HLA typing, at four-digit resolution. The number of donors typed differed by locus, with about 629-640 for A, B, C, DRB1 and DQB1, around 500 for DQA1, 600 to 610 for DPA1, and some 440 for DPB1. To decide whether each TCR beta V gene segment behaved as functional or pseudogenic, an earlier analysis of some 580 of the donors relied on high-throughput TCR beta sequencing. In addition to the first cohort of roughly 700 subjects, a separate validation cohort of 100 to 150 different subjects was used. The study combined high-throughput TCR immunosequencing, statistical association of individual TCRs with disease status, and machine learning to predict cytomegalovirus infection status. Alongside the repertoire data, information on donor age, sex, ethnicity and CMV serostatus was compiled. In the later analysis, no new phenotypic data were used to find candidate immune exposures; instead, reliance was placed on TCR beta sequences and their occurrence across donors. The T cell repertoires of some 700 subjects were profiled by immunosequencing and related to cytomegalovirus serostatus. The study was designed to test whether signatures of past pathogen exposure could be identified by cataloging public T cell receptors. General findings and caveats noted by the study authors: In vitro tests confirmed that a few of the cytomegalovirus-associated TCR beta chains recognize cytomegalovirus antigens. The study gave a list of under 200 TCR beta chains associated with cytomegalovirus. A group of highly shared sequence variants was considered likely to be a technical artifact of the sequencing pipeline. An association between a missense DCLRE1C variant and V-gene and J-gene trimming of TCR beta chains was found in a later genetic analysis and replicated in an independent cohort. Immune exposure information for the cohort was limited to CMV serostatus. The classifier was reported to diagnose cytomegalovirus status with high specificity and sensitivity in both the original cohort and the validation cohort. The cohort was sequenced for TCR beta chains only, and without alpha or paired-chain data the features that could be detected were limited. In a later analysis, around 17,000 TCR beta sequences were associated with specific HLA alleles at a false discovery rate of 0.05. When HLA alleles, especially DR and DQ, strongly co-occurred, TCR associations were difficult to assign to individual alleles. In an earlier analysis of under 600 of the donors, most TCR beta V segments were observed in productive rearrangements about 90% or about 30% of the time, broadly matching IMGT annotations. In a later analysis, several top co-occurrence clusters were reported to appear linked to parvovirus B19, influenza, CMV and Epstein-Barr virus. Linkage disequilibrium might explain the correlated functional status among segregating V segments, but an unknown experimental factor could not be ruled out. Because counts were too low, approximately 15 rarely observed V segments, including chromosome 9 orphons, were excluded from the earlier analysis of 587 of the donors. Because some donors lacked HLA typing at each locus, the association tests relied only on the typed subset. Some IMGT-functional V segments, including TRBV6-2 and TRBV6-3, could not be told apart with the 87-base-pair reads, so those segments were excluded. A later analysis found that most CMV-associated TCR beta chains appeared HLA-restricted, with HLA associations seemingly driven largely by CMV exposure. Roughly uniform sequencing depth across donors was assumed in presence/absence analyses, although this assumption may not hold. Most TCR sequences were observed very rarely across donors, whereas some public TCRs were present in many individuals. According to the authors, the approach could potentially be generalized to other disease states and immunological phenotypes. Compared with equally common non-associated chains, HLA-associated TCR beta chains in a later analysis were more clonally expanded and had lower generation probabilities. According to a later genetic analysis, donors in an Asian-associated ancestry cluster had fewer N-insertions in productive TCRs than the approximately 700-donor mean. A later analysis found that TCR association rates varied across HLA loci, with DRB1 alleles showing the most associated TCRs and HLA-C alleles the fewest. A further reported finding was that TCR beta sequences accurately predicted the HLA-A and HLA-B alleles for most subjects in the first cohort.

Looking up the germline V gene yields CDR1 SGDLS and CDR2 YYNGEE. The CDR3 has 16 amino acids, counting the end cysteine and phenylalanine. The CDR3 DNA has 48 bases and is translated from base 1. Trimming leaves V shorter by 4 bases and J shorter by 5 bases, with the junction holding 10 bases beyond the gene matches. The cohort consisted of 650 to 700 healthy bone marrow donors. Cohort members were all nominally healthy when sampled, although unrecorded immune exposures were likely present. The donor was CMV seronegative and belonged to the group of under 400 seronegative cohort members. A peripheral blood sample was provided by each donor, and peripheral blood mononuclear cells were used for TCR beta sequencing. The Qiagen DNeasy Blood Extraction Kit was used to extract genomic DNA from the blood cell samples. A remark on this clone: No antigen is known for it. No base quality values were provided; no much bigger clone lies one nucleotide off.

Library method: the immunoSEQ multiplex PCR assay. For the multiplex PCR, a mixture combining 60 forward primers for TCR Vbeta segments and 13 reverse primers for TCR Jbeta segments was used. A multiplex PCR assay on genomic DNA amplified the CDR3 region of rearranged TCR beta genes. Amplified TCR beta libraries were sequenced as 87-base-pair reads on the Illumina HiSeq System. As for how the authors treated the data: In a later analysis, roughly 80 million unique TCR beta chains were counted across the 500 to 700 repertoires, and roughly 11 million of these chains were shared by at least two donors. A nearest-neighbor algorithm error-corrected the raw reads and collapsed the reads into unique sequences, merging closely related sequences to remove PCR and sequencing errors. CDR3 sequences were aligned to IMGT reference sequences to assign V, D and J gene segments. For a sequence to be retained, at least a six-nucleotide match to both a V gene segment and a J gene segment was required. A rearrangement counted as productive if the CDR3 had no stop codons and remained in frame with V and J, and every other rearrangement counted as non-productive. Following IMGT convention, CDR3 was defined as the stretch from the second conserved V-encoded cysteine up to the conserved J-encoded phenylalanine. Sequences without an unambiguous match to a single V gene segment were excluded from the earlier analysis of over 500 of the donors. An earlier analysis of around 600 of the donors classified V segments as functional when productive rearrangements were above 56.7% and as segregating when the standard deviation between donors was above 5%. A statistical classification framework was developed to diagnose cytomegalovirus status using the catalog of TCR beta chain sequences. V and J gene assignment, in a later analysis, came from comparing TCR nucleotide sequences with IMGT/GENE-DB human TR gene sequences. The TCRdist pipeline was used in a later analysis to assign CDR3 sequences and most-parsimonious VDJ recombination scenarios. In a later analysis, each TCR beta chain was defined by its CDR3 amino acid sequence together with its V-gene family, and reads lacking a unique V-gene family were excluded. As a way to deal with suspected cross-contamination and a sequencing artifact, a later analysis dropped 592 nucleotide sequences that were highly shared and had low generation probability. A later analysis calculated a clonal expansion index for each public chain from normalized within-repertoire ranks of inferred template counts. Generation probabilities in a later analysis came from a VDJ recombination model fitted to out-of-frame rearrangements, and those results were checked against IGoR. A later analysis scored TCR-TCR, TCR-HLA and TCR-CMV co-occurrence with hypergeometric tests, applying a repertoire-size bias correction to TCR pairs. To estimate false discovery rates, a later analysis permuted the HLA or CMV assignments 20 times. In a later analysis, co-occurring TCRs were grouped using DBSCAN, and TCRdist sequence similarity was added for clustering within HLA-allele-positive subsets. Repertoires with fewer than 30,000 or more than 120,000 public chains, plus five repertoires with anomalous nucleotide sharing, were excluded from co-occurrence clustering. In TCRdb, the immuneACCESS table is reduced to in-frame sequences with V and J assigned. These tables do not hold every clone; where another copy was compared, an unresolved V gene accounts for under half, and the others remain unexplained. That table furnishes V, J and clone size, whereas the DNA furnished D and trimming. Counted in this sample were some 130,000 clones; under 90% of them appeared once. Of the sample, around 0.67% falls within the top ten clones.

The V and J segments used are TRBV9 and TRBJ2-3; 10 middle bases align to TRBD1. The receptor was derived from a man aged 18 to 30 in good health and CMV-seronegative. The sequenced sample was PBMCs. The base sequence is TGTGCCAGCAGCCCAGGACAGGGGGAATGGGTAGATACGCAGTATTTT. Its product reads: CASSPGQGEWVDTQYF.